This is a list of T cell receptor beta chains from one sample in a study of CD8+ T cells in alopecia areata. Sequenced by immunoSEQ multiplex PCR; TCRdb stores in-frame clones only, minus some. The sample has 95,000 to 120,000 clones, approximately 50% seen once. The sequencing sample was made of NKG2D-low CD8+ T cells sorted from blood. These TCRs come from a human donor with alopecia areata. Each CDR3 is given with its conserved first and last residue. Each record gives: D gene, J gene, clone size, V gene, CDR3 DNA, CDR3 protein. A D gene is named only where the DNA matches it firmly. Part of the rows lack a size; the others show once, few, many or a class for expanded clones.

D: TRBD1
J: TRBJ2-4
size: few
V: TRBV4-1
DNA: TGCGCCAGCAGCCTGGACAGGGGCATAGCCAAAAACATTCAGTACTTC
CDR3: CASSLDRGIAKNIQYF

D: .
J: TRBJ2-6
size: .
V: TRBV28
DNA: TGTGCCAGCCGTAAGCCAGTTGGGGCCAACGTCCTGACTTTC
CDR3: CASRKPVGANVLTF

D: .
J: TRBJ2-7
size: .
V: TRBV7-2
DNA: TGTGCCAGCAGCTTAGCAGGGAAGTCCTACGAGCAGTACTTC
CDR3: CASSLAGKSYEQYF

D: TRBD1
J: TRBJ2-7
size: .
V: TRBV6-1
DNA: TGTGCCACGAGGGACAGATCCTACGAGCAGTACTTC
CDR3: CATRDRSYEQYF

D: TRBD1
J: TRBJ2-3
size: .
V: TRBV5-1
DNA: TGCGCCAGCAGCTTGGGGACAGGGGACGCAGATACGCAGTATTTT
CDR3: CASSLGTGDADTQYF

D: .
J: TRBJ2-7
size: .
V: TRBV4-1
DNA: TGCGCCAGCAGCCAAGGACAGGGAGGGAACGAGCAGTACTTC
CDR3: CASSQGQGGNEQYF

D: TRBD1
J: TRBJ2-5
size: .
V: TRBV6-5
DNA: TGTGCCAGCAGCCCGACAGGGAGCGGCGAGACCCAGTACTTC
CDR3: CASSPTGSGETQYF

D: TRBD1
J: TRBJ2-7
size: .
V: TRBV19
DNA: TGTGCCAGTAGTACTCCCGGACAGGGTGTAGGGCACGAGCAGTACTTC
CDR3: CASSTPGQGVGHEQYF

D: TRBD2
J: TRBJ2-7
size: .
V: TRBV4-1
DNA: TGCGCCAGCAGCCAAGTGTCCAGCGGGAGGGCTTACGAGCAGTACTTC
CDR3: CASSQVSSGRAYEQYF

D: .
J: TRBJ1-1
size: .
V: TRBV4-1
DNA: TGCGCCAGCAGCCACCTAGGGGTGAACACTGAAGCTTTCTTT
CDR3: CASSHLGVNTEAFF

D: .
J: TRBJ1-1
size: .
V: TRBV19
DNA: TGTGCCAGTAGTATTGGTGGGAACACTGAAGCTTTCTTT
CDR3: CASSIGGNTEAFF

D: .
J: TRBJ2-1
size: .
V: TRBV6-5
DNA: TGTGCCAGCAGTTACTCGTACAGGTCTAGGTGGAATGAGCAGTTCTTC
CDR3: CASSYSYRSRWNEQFF

D: .
J: TRBJ2-7
size: once
V: TRBV5-1
DNA: TGCGCCAGCAGCTTGGCCCCCGGTCTAGACAGCCATTCCTACGAGCAGTACTTC
CDR3: CASSLAPGLDSHSYEQYF

D: .
J: TRBJ2-1
size: .
V: TRBV7-9
DNA: TGTGCCAGCAGCTCCCAGGGGGAGGGATACAATGAGCAGTTCTTC
CDR3: CASSSQGEGYNEQFF

D: .
J: TRBJ2-1
size: .
V: TRBV5-4
DNA: TGTGCCAGCAGCTTGGTTAGTGTGTTAGGGTCCTACAATGAGCAGTTCTTC
CDR3: CASSLVSVLGSYNEQFF

D: TRBD1
J: TRBJ1-1
size: few
V: TRBV4-1
DNA: TGCGCCAGCGGTACAGGGGGCACTGAAGCTTTCTTT
CDR3: CASGTGGTEAFF

D: .
J: TRBJ2-7
size: .
V: TRBV18
DNA: TGTGCCAGCTCACACCCGGGACAAGCCTACGAGCAGTACTTC
CDR3: CASSHPGQAYEQYF

D: .
J: TRBJ2-1
size: .
V: TRBV5-1
DNA: TGCGCCAGCAGTTTTACCAATGAGCAGTTCTTC
CDR3: CASSFTNEQFF

D: .
J: TRBJ2-7
size: once
V: TRBV29-1
DNA: TGCAGCGTTGGGCGGGACTCCTACGAGCAGTACTTC
CDR3: CSVGRDSYEQYF

D: .
J: TRBJ2-1
size: .
V: TRBV5-1
DNA: TGCGCCAGCAGCTTAAAAGGGAGCTCCTACAATGAGCAGTTCTTC
CDR3: CASSLKGSSYNEQFF

D: .
J: TRBJ2-7
size: .
V: TRBV5-6
DNA: TGTGCCAGCAGCCAGGGCAGCGCCGAGCAGTACTTC
CDR3: CASSQGSAEQYF

D: .
J: TRBJ1-1
size: .
V: TRBV29-1
DNA: TGCAGCGTTGTAGTGAGGGGTGAAGCTTTCTTT
CDR3: CSVVVRGEAFF

D: .
J: TRBJ2-3
size: .
V: TRBV2
DNA: TGTGCCAGCGAGGGGACATTTGTCTCGCAGTATTTT
CDR3: CASEGTFVSQYF

D: .
J: TRBJ2-1
size: .
V: TRBV2
DNA: TGTGCCTCCCAAAGGGGGTTGAATGAGCAGTTCTTC
CDR3: CASQRGLNEQFF

D: TRBD1
J: TRBJ2-7
size: few
V: TRBV28
DNA: TGTGCCAGCAGTACGGGCGACTGGACAGGGGGCGCGTTAGGATCCACCTACGAGCAGTACTTC
CDR3: CASSTGDWTGGALGSTYEQYF

D: TRBD1
J: TRBJ2-1
size: .
V: TRBV7-2
DNA: TGTGCCAGCAGCTTCGTCGGGACAGGGTTGAACAATGAGCAGTTCTTC
CDR3: CASSFVGTGLNNEQFF

D: TRBD1
J: TRBJ2-3
size: .
V: TRBV28
DNA: TGTGCCAGCCGAACCGGGACAGGGGACACAGATACGCAGTATTTT
CDR3: CASRTGTGDTDTQYF

D: .
J: TRBJ2-7
size: .
V: TRBV19
DNA: TGTGCCAGTAGTATACAGGGGAGCCCCTACGAGCAGTACTTC
CDR3: CASSIQGSPYEQYF

D: .
J: TRBJ2-3
size: .
V: TRBV2
DNA: TGTGCCAGCAGTGTCCCGGACTTGAGCACAGATACGCAGTATTTT
CDR3: CASSVPDLSTDTQYF

D: .
J: TRBJ2-2
size: .
V: TRBV5-1
DNA: TGCGCCAGCAGCTCAAAGAACACCGGGGAGCTGTTTTTT
CDR3: CASSSKNTGELFF

D: .
J: TRBJ2-7
size: few
V: TRBV9
DNA: TGTGCCAGCAGCGGAGATCAGAACGAGCAGTACTTC
CDR3: CASSGDQNEQYF

D: .
J: TRBJ1-1
size: .
V: TRBV9
DNA: TGTGCCAGCAGCGACGCGGGATCGAACACTGAAGCTTTCTTT
CDR3: CASSDAGSNTEAFF

D: TRBD1
J: TRBJ2-7
size: .
V: TRBV25-1
DNA: TGTGCCAGCACACGGGGACAGGGGTACGAGCAGTACTTC
CDR3: CASTRGQGYEQYF

D: .
J: TRBJ1-4
size: few
V: TRBV7-9
DNA: TGTGCCAGCAGCCCAGACGGGAAGACTAATGAAAAACTGTTTTTT
CDR3: CASSPDGKTNEKLFF

D: .
J: TRBJ2-7
size: .
V: TRBV28
DNA: TGTGCCAGCAGTTTTACGGGGTCCCACGAGCAGTACTTC
CDR3: CASSFTGSHEQYF

D: .
J: TRBJ2-7
size: .
V: TRBV2
DNA: TGTGCCAGCAGTGTACGACTCCTCTACGAGCAGTACTTC
CDR3: CASSVRLLYEQYF

D: .
J: TRBJ2-1
size: .
V: TRBV15
DNA: TGTGCCACCAGCAGAGATTGGCGGGCGGGGTACGGCAATGAGCAGTTCTTC
CDR3: CATSRDWRAGYGNEQFF

D: .
J: TRBJ1-1
size: .
V: TRBV7-3
DNA: TGTGCCAGCAGCTCCCTATCATACACTGAAGCTTTCTTT
CDR3: CASSSLSYTEAFF

D: .
J: TRBJ1-1
size: .
V: TRBV29-1
DNA: TGCAGCGTTGACGGCGAGACTGAAGCTTTCTTT
CDR3: CSVDGETEAFF

D: .
J: TRBJ2-7
size: few
V: TRBV4-1
DNA: TGCGCCAGCAGCCAAGTTACAGGCTCCTACGAGCAGTACTTC
CDR3: CASSQVTGSYEQYF

D: .
J: TRBJ1-5
size: .
V: TRBV27
DNA: TGTGCCAGCAGTTTATCAGGGGTAGCGCCCCAGCATTTT
CDR3: CASSLSGVAPQHF

D: TRBD1
J: TRBJ2-7
size: .
V: TRBV28
DNA: TGTGCCAGCAGTAAACCGGGACAGGTGACCTACGAGCAGTACTTC
CDR3: CASSKPGQVTYEQYF

D: .
J: TRBJ2-5
size: .
V: TRBV7-9
DNA: TGTGCCAGCAGCGTCCCAACGGGAATATCGGAGACCCAGTACTTC
CDR3: CASSVPTGISETQYF

D: TRBD1
J: TRBJ1-1
size: .
V: TRBV15
DNA: TGTGCCACCAGCATAGACAGGGAAACTGAAGCTTTCTTT
CDR3: CATSIDRETEAFF

D: .
J: TRBJ1-2
size: .
V: TRBV28
DNA: TGTGCCAGCAGACCCCTGGGACAACTCTATGGCTACACCTTC
CDR3: CASRPLGQLYGYTF

D: .
J: TRBJ2-7
size: few
V: TRBV5-6
DNA: TGTGCCAGCAGCTTCGGAGCCGTGTACGAGCAGTACTTC
CDR3: CASSFGAVYEQYF